The rows below give T cell receptor beta chains drawn from one sample of a study of Ad26.COV2.S vaccination and SARS-CoV-2 variants. Repertoires were generated with immunoSEQ multiplex PCR, while TCRdb's copy carries only in-frame clones and drops some. The sample shows more than 300,000 clones, about 86% of them seen only once. Sequenced material: peripheral blood, taken in a trial of Ad26.COV2.S vaccine versus placebo. The receptors come from a person aged 18 to 65 who received the Ad26.COV2.S COVID-19 vaccine or a placebo. Both conserved end residues are part of each CDR3. A D gene is named only where the DNA matches it firmly. Size values are once, few and many counts, or a class for expanded clones, and some rows have none.

J	D	V	size	DNA	CDR3
TRBJ2-5	TRBD2	TRBV7-2	-	TGTGCCAGCAGCTTTGGGGGGGAGGAGACCCAGTACTTC	CASSFGGEETQYF
TRBJ1-4	-	TRBV6-5	-	TGTGCCAGCAGTTACTCGAGATGGACTAATGAAAAACTGTTTTTT	CASSYSRWTNEKLFF
TRBJ2-7	TRBD2	TRBV15	-	TGTGCCACTAATAGCGGGGGAACAGCCTACGAGCAGTACTTC	CATNSGGTAYEQYF
TRBJ2-3	-	TRBV24-1	once	TGTGCCACCAGTTCAGCGAACACAGATACGCAGTATTTT	CATSSANTDTQYF
TRBJ1-6	TRBD1	TRBV3-1/TRBV3-2	-	TGTGCCAGCAGCCAAGACCCCGGGACAGAGAATTCACCCCTCCACTTT	CASSQDPGTENSPLHF
TRBJ2-5	-	TRBV4-3	-	TGCGCCAGCAGCCAACACAGGGAGGAGACCCAGTACTTC	CASSQHREETQYF
TRBJ1-3	-	TRBV7-2	-	TGTGCCAGCAGCCCCACCCAAGCGATCTCTGGAAACACCATATATTTT	CASSPTQAISGNTIYF
TRBJ1-3	TRBD1	TRBV9	-	TGTGCCAGCGGACAGGGGACGTCCTCTGGAAACACCATATATTTT	CASGQGTSSGNTIYF
TRBJ2-2	TRBD2	TRBV7-2	-	TGTGCCAGCAGCCTAGCGGGGGGGCAAACCGGGGAGCTGTTTTTT	CASSLAGGQTGELFF
TRBJ1-3	-	TRBV13	few	TGTGCCAGCACCATTACTAATCCTGGAAACACCATATATTTT	CASTITNPGNTIYF
TRBJ2-7	TRBD1	TRBV19	-	TGTGCCAGTAGCATACAGGGGGCTTTATACGAGCAGTACTTC	CASSIQGALYEQYF
TRBJ1-2	-	TRBV2	-	TGTGCCAGCAGTGAAGCAGGGTGGGGCTACACCTTC	CASSEAGWGYTF
TRBJ1-2	-	TRBV5-6	-	TGTGCCAGCAGCACGGACCGGACGGAGTACTATGGCTACACCTTC	CASSTDRTEYYGYTF
TRBJ1-2	TRBD1	TRBV29-1	-	TGCAGCGTTGAAGTCGACAGGGCTGGCTATGGCTACACCTTC	CSVEVDRAGYGYTF
TRBJ2-4	-	TRBV20-1	-	TGCAGTGCTAGTCGGGCGGGGGCGAACATTCAGTACTTC	CSASRAGANIQYF
TRBJ2-6	-	TRBV7-3	-	TGTGCCAGCAGCTTCCTCAATACCAACGTCCTGACTTTC	CASSFLNTNVLTF
TRBJ2-5	TRBD2	TRBV19	once	TGTGCCAAAAGGGACTACTCGACCAAAGAGACCCAGTACTTC	CAKRDYSTKETQYF
TRBJ2-6	TRBD1	TRBV23-1	-	TGCGCCATCGGACAGGGGGCAGGGGGGGCCAACGTCCTGACTTTC	CAIGQGAGGANVLTF
TRBJ1-2	-	TRBV3-1/TRBV3-2	-	TGTGCCAGCAGCCAAGTCGAAGGAAGGGCTAACTATGGCTACACCTTC	CASSQVEGRANYGYTF
TRBJ1-2	-	TRBV5-6	-	TGTGCCAGCAGCCGCGGGCCGGGACGAGGCTACACCTTC	CASSRGPGRGYTF
TRBJ2-7	-	TRBV30	few	TGTGCCTGGATCCCCCGGGACTCCTCCTACGAGCAGTACTTC	CAWIPRDSSYEQYF
TRBJ2-7	TRBD2	TRBV3-1/TRBV3-2	once	TGTGCCAGCAGCCACTATAGCGGGGGAGGCTACGAGCAGTACTTC	CASSHYSGGGYEQYF
TRBJ1-4	TRBD1	TRBV5-1	-	TGCGCCAGCAGCACGACAGGGCTGGAGAAAAAACTGTTTTTT	CASSTTGLEKKLFF
TRBJ1-2	-	TRBV6-4	-	TGTGCCAGCAGTGCCGGCTATGGCTACACCTTC	CASSAGYGYTF
TRBJ1-1	TRBD1	TRBV19	-	TGTGCCAGTAGTAGGAGGAGACAGGGGGAAGTCACTGAAGCTTTCTTT	CASSRRRQGEVTEAFF
TRBJ2-2	-	TRBV18	-	TGTGCCAGCTCACCACAGGTTGATTCAGCCGGGGAGCTGTTTTTT	CASSPQVDSAGELFF
TRBJ1-1	-	TRBV6-2/TRBV6-3	-	TGTGCCAGCAGTTATGGGGTCAGGAACACTGAAGCTTTCTTT	CASSYGVRNTEAFF
TRBJ2-1	-	TRBV6-1	-	TGTGCCAGCAGTGAAACCATCGGCCAGGGTGGCAATGAGCAGTTCTTC	CASSETIGQGGNEQFF
TRBJ2-1	TRBD2	TRBV4-3	-	TGCGCCAGCAGCCAAGAGGGACTAGGAATTAATGAGCAGTTCTTC	CASSQEGLGINEQFF